This entry is about one TCR beta chain. The data are from a study of blood T cell repertoires in COVID-19. About the research overall: The samples span acute and convalescent COVID-19 from the United States, Italy and Spain. From T cells, B-cell-depleted T cells, or PBMCs came the material, which was cDNA or gDNA.

Authors' processing steps: Amplification from reference gene primers served as the basis for estimated nucleated cell counts. Assay: immunoSEQ multiplex PCR; the TCRdb copy retains only in-frame clones and omits some. The DNA gave D and trimming, while V, J and clone size come from that table. This sample carries hundreds of thousands of clones, around 86% of them seen once, and the ten largest clones take around 12%. Germline CDR1 reads MNHEY; CDR2 reads SVGEGT. The CDR3 runs 14 residues. Trimming removed 5 bases at V and 4 bases at J, with 12 bases between. The sequence was obtained from an older woman with active or convalescent COVID-19. The sequenced sample was peripheral blood. The V gene is TRBV6-2 or TRBV6-3, the J gene TRBJ2-1; a weak D match, TRBD2 (5 bases). DNA of the CDR3: TGTGCCAGCAGTGACGGGATGGGGTACAATGAGCAGTTCTTC. Translation: CASSDGMGYNEQFF.